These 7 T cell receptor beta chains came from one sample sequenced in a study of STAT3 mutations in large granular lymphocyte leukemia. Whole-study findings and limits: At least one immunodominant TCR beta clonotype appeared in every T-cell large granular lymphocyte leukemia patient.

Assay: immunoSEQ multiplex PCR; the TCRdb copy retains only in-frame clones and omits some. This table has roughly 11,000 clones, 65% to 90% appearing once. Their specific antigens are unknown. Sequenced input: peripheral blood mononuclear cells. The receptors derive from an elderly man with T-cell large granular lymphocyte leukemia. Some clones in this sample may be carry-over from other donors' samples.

Here the CDR3 DNA reads TGCGCCAGCAGCCAAGATCGAAAGGGGACTAGCGGGGTCTATGAGCAGTTCTTC. Its protein is CASSQDRKGTSGVYEQFF. This chain uses TRBV4-1 with TRBJ2-1; 13 nucleotides line up with TRBD2. Germline V CDR1 and CDR2: MGHRA, YSYEKL. V dropped 0 bases and J dropped 8; count of bases not matched to a gene: 10. This CDR3 spans 18 amino acids.

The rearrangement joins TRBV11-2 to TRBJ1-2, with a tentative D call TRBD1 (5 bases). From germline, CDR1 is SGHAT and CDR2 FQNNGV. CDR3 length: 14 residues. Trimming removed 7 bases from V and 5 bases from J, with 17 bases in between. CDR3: CASTRDPEGYGYTF. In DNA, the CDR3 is TGTGCCAGCACCAGGGACCCTGAGGGGTATGGCTACACCTTC.

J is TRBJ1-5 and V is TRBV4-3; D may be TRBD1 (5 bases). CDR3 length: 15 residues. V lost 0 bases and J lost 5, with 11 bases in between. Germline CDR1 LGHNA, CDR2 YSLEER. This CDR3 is CASSQDLTGHQPQHF. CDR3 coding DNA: TGCGCCAGCAGCCAAGATTTGACGGGGCATCAGCCCCAGCATTTT.

The CDR3 sequence is CASSQGGTGTDTQYF. The DNA for the CDR3 is TGCGCCAGCAGCCAGGGAGGCACAGGCACAGATACGCAGTATTTT. The J gene is TRBJ2-3, the V gene TRBV4-3, with D perhaps TRBD2 (6 bases). The CDR3 has 15 amino acids. Germline CDR1 and CDR2: LGHNA and YSLEER. Trimming left V 3 bases short and J 1 base short, with 11 bases between.

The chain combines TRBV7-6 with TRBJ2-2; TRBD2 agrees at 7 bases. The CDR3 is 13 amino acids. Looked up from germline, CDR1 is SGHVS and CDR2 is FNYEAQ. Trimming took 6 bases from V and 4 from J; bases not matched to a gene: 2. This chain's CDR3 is CASRSGGTGELFF. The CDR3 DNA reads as TGTGCCAGCAGGTCGGGAGGCACCGGGGAGCTGTTTTTT.

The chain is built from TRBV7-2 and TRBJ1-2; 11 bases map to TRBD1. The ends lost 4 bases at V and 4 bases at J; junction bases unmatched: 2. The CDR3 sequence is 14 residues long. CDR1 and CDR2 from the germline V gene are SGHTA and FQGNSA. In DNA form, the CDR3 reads TGTGCCAGCAGCTGGGGACAGGGGGGCTATGGCTACACCTTC. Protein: CASSWGQGGYGYTF.

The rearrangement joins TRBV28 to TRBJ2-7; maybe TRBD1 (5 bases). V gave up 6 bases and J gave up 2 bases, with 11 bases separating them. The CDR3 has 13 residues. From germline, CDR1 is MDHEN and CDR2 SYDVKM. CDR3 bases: TGTGCCAGCAGCCCAGGGCAGACCTACGAGCAGTACTTC. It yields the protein CASSPGQTYEQYF. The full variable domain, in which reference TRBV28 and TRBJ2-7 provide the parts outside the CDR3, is DVKVTQSSRYLVKRTGEKVFLECVQDMDHENMFWYRQDPGLGLRLIYFSYDVKMKEKGDIPEGYSVSREKKERFSLILESASTNQTSMYLCASSPGQTYEQYFGPGTRLTVT.